These 20 T cell receptor beta chains were sequenced from one sample in a study of blood T cell repertoires in COVID-19. Sequencing used immunoSEQ multiplex PCR; TCRdb keeps in-frame clones, though not all of them. This sample has about 210,000 clones; more than 85% occur once, and the top ten carry 20% to 25%. The sample taken for sequencing was PBMCs or T cells enriched from blood (not recorded which). The receptors stem from a woman between 40 and 55 years old in a cohort exposed to, infected with or recovered from COVID-19 (not recorded which).

The chain carries TRBV3-1 (or the pseudogene TRBV3-2) and TRBJ1-1; a weak D match, TRBD1 (5 bases). The CDR3 extends over 14 amino acids. Trimming took off 2 bases at V and 11 bases at J, with 18 bases between the two ends. Germline loops: CDR1 LGHDT, CDR2 YNNKEL (reference sequence). CDR3 coding DNA: TGTGCCAGCAGCCAACGGTTTAAGGGGCTTGTCGCTTTCTTT. The encoded protein is CASSQRFKGLVAFF.

The chain recombines TRBV7-6 with TRBJ2-2; TRBD1 matches 9 bases. The CDR3 has 15 amino acids. Germline CDR1 reads SGHVS; CDR2 reads FNYEAQ. Unmatched junction bases numbered 3, after V lost 4 bases and J lost 3 bases. CDR3 DNA: TGTGCCAGCAGCTCAAGGACAGGGGACACCGGGGAGCTGTTTTTT. It codes for CASSSRTGDTGELFF.

This rearrangement joins TRBV27 to TRBJ1-5, with D perhaps matching TRBD1 (6 bases). CDR3 length: 15 residues. Trimming shortened V by 3 bases and J by 1 base, and 10 bases separated the two germline ends. The germline CDR1 and CDR2 sequences are MNHEY and SMNVEV (reference sequence). The chain's CDR3 is CASSFRTESNQPQHF. CDR3 in DNA: TGTGCCAGCAGTTTCAGGACAGAGAGCAATCAGCCCCAGCATTTT.

The J gene is TRBJ1-6, the V gene TRBV19; D might be TRBD1 (6 bases). The CDR3 is 16 residues long. Looked up from germline, CDR1 is LNHDA and CDR2 is SQIVND (reference sequence). V shed 6 bases and J shed 5 bases, with 17 bases lying between them. Here the CDR3 DNA reads TGTGCCAGTAGACCCCTGGGCAGGGGAGATAATTCACCCCTCCACTTT. Protein: CASRPLGRGDNSPLHF. Full variable domain (rest looked up from reference TRBV19 and TRBJ1-6): DGGITQSPKYLFRKEGQNVTLSCEQNLNHDAMYWYRQDPGQGLRLIYYSQIVNDFQKGDIAEGYSVSREKKESFPLTVTSAQKNPTAFYLCASRPLGRGDNSPLHFGNGTRLTVT.

The chain joins TRBV10-1 to TRBJ2-1; 13 bases are a match to TRBD2. Germline V gene sequence: CDR1 WNHNN, CDR2 SYGVQD (reference sequence). This CDR3 region has 14 residues. With V trimmed by 5 bases and J by 7 bases, 2 bases remained unmatched. DNA of the CDR3: TGCGCCAGCAGTCGGACTAGCGGGGGAAATGAGCAGTTCTTC. Residues: CASSRTSGGNEQFF.

This clone was counted once. This sequence joins TRBV11-2 and TRBJ2-1; the D is unclear. Per germline, CDR1 SGHAT and CDR2 FQNNGV. V gave up 5 bases and J gave up 8 bases, with 16 bases separating them. This CDR3 has 14 amino acids. The CDR3 is CASSLPTFRHEQFF. The CDR3 coding sequence is TGTGCCAGCAGCCTACCGACATTCAGGCATGAGCAGTTCTTC. The full variable domain, completed using reference TRBV11-2 and TRBJ2-1, is EAGVAQSPRYKIIEKRQSVAFWCNPISGHATLYWYQQILGQGPKLLIQFQNNGVVDDSQLPKDRFSAERLKGVDSTLKIQPAKLEDSAVYLCASSLPTFRHEQFFGPGTRLTVL.

V is TRBV5-1 and J is TRBJ2-1; 9 bases fit TRBD2. This CDR3 has 17 residues. Trimming at V came to 3 bases and at J to 4 bases, leaving 11 bases not matched to a gene. The germline V gene has CDR1 SGHRS and CDR2 YFSETQ. The CDR3 DNA is TGCGCCAGCAGCTGGGGGGGACTAGCCAAAGAGTACAATGAGCAGTTCTTC. This sequence encodes CASSWGGLAKEYNEQFF.

V usage is TRBV2 and J usage is TRBJ2-1, with D unclear. The CDR3 is 15 amino acids. With 4 bases removed from V and 2 bases from J, the gap between germline ends came to 12 bases. Looked up from germline, CDR1 is SNHLY and CDR2 is FYNNEI. Here the CDR3 reads CASSGHLDPYNEQFF. The CDR3 region has the DNA TGTGCCAGCAGTGGGCACCTAGACCCCTACAATGAGCAGTTCTTC.

This clone was counted only a few times. V and J are TRBV19 and TRBJ1-2; the D is unclear. This CDR3 is 14 amino acids long. Germline loops: CDR1 LNHDA, CDR2 SQIVND (reference sequence). With 5 bases removed from V and 4 bases from J, the gap between germline ends came to 14 bases. This CDR3 is CASSDVGEGYGYTF. CDR3 nucleotide sequence: TGTGCCAGTAGTGATGTCGGGGAGGGCTATGGCTACACCTTC.

The chain employs TRBV27 and TRBJ1-1; D not resolved. Germline V CDR1 and CDR2: MNHEY, SMNVEV (reference sequence). This CDR3 region has 14 residues. Trimming took 0 bases from V and 4 from J, leaving 9 bases between them. CDR3 bases: TGTGCCAGCAGTTTATCAGCGGGGATCACTGAAGCTTTCTTT. This translates into CASSLSAGITEAFF.

The chain has TRBV10-3 and TRBJ1-6; D unresolved. V was trimmed by 6 bases and J by 6 bases, leaving 12 bases between them. Germline V gives CDR1 ENHRY, CDR2 SYGVKD. The CDR3 spans 14 residues. CDR3 sequence reads: CAISFDISNSPLHF. The CDR3 DNA follows: TGTGCCATCAGCTTCGACATCTCTAATTCACCCCTCCACTTT.

The chain is built from TRBV27 and TRBJ2-7; no firm D call. CDR3 length equals 13 residues. V dropped 8 bases and J dropped 1 base, with 12 bases sitting between them. From germline, CDR1 is MNHEY and CDR2 SMNVEV (reference sequence). The CDR3 coding sequence is TGTGCCAGCTCTCCTCTCGGGTCCTACGAGCAGTACTTC. Amino acids: CASSPLGSYEQYF.

The V call is TRBV19, the J call TRBJ1-1; D unclear. The CDR3 is made up of 12 amino acids. Germline assignment: CDR1 LNHDA and CDR2 SQIVND (reference sequence). Trimming cost V 9 bases and J 2 bases, with 10 bases left between them. In nucleotides, the CDR3 is TGTGCCAGCCATAGCCTTAACACTGAAGCTTTCTTT. This gives the protein CASHSLNTEAFF. Combining the CDR3 with reference TRBV19 and TRBJ1-1 gives the whole variable domain DGGITQSPKYLFRKEGQNVTLSCEQNLNHDAMYWYRQDPGQGLRLIYYSQIVNDFQKGDIAEGYSVSREKKESFPLTVTSAQKNPTAFYLCASHSLNTEAFFGQGTRLTVV.

The rearrangement joins TRBV4-1 to TRBJ2-7; the match to TRBD1 covers 7 bases. V lost 8 bases and J lost 2; bases outside the gene matches: 9. Looked up from germline, CDR1 is MGHRA and CDR2 is YSYEKL. The length of the CDR3 is 14 residues. The CDR3 DNA follows: TGCGCCAGCCGCGAACGGACAGGAACCTACGAGCAGTACTTC. Translated: CASRERTGTYEQYF.

The chain recombines TRBV7-2 with TRBJ2-7; 7 positions match TRBD1. There are 14 residues in the CDR3. Germline loops: CDR1 SGHTA, CDR2 FQGNSA. After removal of 5 bases from V and 2 bases from J, the junction contained 6 bases not matched to a gene. The CDR3 DNA reads TGTGCCAGCAGCCCCGAGACAGGGACCTACGAGCAGTACTTC. Its protein product is CASSPETGTYEQYF.

In the case of this clone: Other nucleotide sequences from this sample produce the same CDR3. The chain is built from TRBV6-4 and TRBJ2-3; 9 nucleotides match TRBD2. CDR1 MRHNA and CDR2 SNTAGT come from the germline V gene. CDR3 length: 15 residues. The ends lost 3 bases at V and 0 bases at J; junction bases unmatched: 1. The CDR3 nucleotides read TGTGCCAGCAGTGAAGGGACTAGCAGCACAGATACGCAGTATTTT. Amino acid sequence: CASSEGTSSTDTQYF.

This clone was detected only a few times. V is TRBV7-9 and J is TRBJ1-3; no firm D call. The CDR3 loop spans 16 amino acids. V gave up 1 base and J gave up 0 bases, with 10 bases separating them. In germline, CDR1 is SEHNR, CDR2 FQNEAQ (reference sequence). This chain's CDR3 is CASSLGGYFSGNTIYF. DNA of the CDR3: TGTGCCAGCAGCTTAGGTGGTTACTTCTCTGGAAACACCATATATTTT.

This rearrangement joins TRBV19 to TRBJ2-2; TRBD1 agrees at 9 bases. With V trimmed by 6 bases and J by 6 bases, 11 bases remained unmatched. The CDR3 has 16 residues. Looked up from germline, CDR1 is LNHDA and CDR2 is SQIVND (reference sequence). CDR3 protein: CASRFGTGGASGELFF. CDR3 DNA sequence: TGTGCCAGTAGGTTCGGTACAGGGGGCGCATCCGGGGAGCTGTTTTTT.

This clone was seen only a few times. The chain joins TRBV7-8 to TRBJ2-5; a weak D match, TRBD2 (5 bases). The CDR3 sequence is 19 residues long. V was clipped by 5 bases and J by 1 base, with 26 bases between them. Germline assignment: CDR1 SGHVS and CDR2 FQNEAQ. In DNA, the CDR3 is TGTGCCAGCAGCCCTCTAGCCATCCTCGTAAGGAGTCTCCAAGAGACCCAGTACTTC. Its translation: CASSPLAILVRSLQETQYF.

Turning to this clone: Other DNA sequences within the sample encode an identical CDR3. This chain uses TRBV6-5 with TRBJ1-2; D is ambiguous. V was pared by 5 bases and J by 3 bases, with 13 bases between. The CDR3 totals 14 residues. CDR1 is MNHEY, CDR2 SVGAGI, per germline. CDR3 sequence reads: CASSPGRGYYGYTF. The CDR3 DNA follows: TGTGCCAGCAGTCCCGGACGGGGATACTATGGCTACACCTTC.